This T cell receptor beta chain was retrieved from a study of T cell clonality in common variable immunodeficiency (dated by TCRdb to between 2014 and 2017). Study-wide findings and limitations: The authors noted that sequencing repertoires of T cell subpopulations would be needed to clarify what caused the increased clonality in CVID. Despite equal DNA input, controls averaged roughly 84,000 unique sequences per sample versus about 31,547 in CVID samples. TCRbeta clonality was higher in CVID subjects than in healthy controls (t-test p = 0.018), and the increase was most characteristic of about a third of subjects. Fewer TCRbeta clones were shared among CVID subjects than among healthy controls (p < 0.0001). Correlations between repertoire features and clinical complications were limited by patient heterogeneity within the CVID cohort. Reportedly, TCRbeta sequences from CVID had fewer deletions and N-nucleotide insertions, and highly modified clones with 13 or more V deletions were absent from CVID.

This clone showed up many times. The target of this receptor is not known. The observed sequence ends 3 residues before the CDR3 terminus, with the missing tail filled in from the germline J gene. As encoded in the germline V gene, CDR1 is SGHNT while CDR2 is YENEEA. Including the terminal cysteine and phenylalanine, the CDR3 comprises 13 residues. The DNA covers only part of the CDR3, 30 bases in frame from base 1. The V end loses 2 bases and the J end loses 2 bases, and a stretch of 5 bases separates them. Predominantly Caucasian heritage was noted among both the CVID patients and the healthy controls. Heparinized peripheral whole blood samples of roughly 5 to 8 ml were obtained from each donor. TCRbeta CDR3 repertoires were sequenced from genomic DNA of adults with common variable immune deficiency (CVID) and healthy adult controls. The control group comprised approximately 22 healthy adult volunteers, around 12 female and approximately 10 male, aged about 23 to 70 years with a mean age of roughly 34. Diluted blood was density-centrifuged over Hypaque 1077 or Ficoll-Paque to isolate peripheral blood mononuclear cells. Genomic DNA was obtained from unsorted mononuclear cells through either Qiagen column purification or a centrifugation-based method.

For sequencing input, CVID and control samples contributed equivalent amounts of genomic DNA. For every sample, a 60 bp segment covering the rearranged TCRbeta CDR3 region was amplified and then sequenced. The immunoSEQ assay, a bias-corrected multiplex PCR combined with high-throughput sequencing, was used to amplify TCRbeta. The study's processing was this. Every unique nucleotide sequence counted as a clone and was annotated with V, D and J genes, copy number and frequency. Sequences were labeled productive if in frame, and non-productive if out of frame or containing stop codons. Clonality was calculated from Shannon's entropy as previously described. The predicted amino acid sequences of productive clones were used to derive the mean CDR3 Kyte-Doolittle hydropathy. Scaled V gene usage was hierarchically clustered using Manhattan distance and complete linkage with the R hclust function. Sharing of clones by CDR3 amino acid sequence was evaluated by resampling 12 repertoires per group over 100 rounds. Repertoires were searched for approximately 70 published EBV-specific and 245 published CMV-specific TCRbeta sequences. A couple of CVID samples that yielded fewer than 10,000 sequences were excluded from the analysis, so approximately 40 CVID repertoires were retained. TCRdb carries this immuneACCESS record with in-frame sequences only. Its versions omit some clonotypes, under half of them owing to an unresolved V gene in the studies checked, with the rest unexplained. For V, J and clone size, that table is used; D and trimming come from the DNA. The table puts roughly 60,000 clones in this sample, none counted just once. In total, the top ten clones hold 1.6% of the sample.

The receptor chain draws on TRBV11-3 and TRBJ2-3; confidence is insufficient to name the D gene. The sequenced sample was peripheral blood mononuclear cells. The receptor comes from a person aged 18 to 75 in good health. The CDR3 bases that were read are TGTGCCAGCAGCTTATCCCTCACAGATACG. It specifies CASSLSLTDT. The full CDR3 is CASSLSLTDTQYF.